This T cell receptor (beta chain) comes out of a study of cytomegalovirus exposure and HLA in healthy donors. The PCR ran on 60 Vbeta and 13 Jbeta primers. The protocol was immunoSEQ multiplex PCR, while the TCRdb copy is restricted to in-frame clones and leaves out a portion. The sample gives about 130,000 clones, roughly 80% of which show up once; approximately 8.4% is in the top ten. Germline V gene sequence: CDR1 MNHEY, CDR2 SVGAGI. CDR3 length: 13 amino acids. V lost 5 bases and J 7 bases, leaving 14 bases between the germline ends. Sequencing used PBMCs. This chain joins TRBV6-5 and TRBJ1-2; a weak D match, TRBD1 (6 bases). This receptor was obtained from a man aged 30 to 45 in good health and CMV-seropositive. As DNA, the CDR3 is TGTGCCAGCAGTCCCTCAGGGGAGGGTGGCTACACCTTC. Translating gives CASSPSGEGGYTF.